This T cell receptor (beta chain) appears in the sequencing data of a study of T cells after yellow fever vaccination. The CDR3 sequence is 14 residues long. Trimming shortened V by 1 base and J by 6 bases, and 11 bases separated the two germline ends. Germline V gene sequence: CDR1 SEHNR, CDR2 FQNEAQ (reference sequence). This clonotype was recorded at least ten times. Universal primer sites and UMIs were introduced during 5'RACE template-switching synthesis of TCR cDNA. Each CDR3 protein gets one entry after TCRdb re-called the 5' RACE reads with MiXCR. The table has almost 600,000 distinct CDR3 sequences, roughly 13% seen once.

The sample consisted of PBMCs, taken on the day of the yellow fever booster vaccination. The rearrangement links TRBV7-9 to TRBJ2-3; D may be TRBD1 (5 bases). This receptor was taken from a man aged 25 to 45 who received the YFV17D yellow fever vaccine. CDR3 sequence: CASSLEGLADTQYF. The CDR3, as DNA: TGTGCCAGCAGCTTAGAGGGGCTGGCGGATACGCAGTATTTT.